These T cell receptor beta chains were read from a single sample in a study of cytomegalovirus exposure and HLA in healthy donors. Clones were sequenced by immunoSEQ multiplex PCR, and TCRdb holds only the in-frame ones, with some missing. The sample totals approximately 42,000 clones. The sequenced material came from PBMCs. These receptors all come from a male donor in good health and CMV-seronegative. The CDR3 runs from the conserved cysteine through the conserved F or W. Each record gives: V gene, CDR3 length, clone size, J gene, D gene, CDR3 protein, CDR3 DNA. The D gene is left open where the match is weak. Some rows have no size entry. The others give once, few or many, or a class for an expanded clone.

v_gene: TRBV4-1; len: 15; abundance: .; j_gene: TRBJ2-7; d_gene: TRBD2; CDR3aa: CASSLSGDSSYEQYF; CDR3nt: TGCGCCAGCAGTCTTAGCGGGGATAGCTCCTACGAGCAGTACTTC
v_gene: TRBV4-1; len: 16; abundance: .; j_gene: TRBJ2-1; d_gene: TRBD2; CDR3aa: CASSQVQLAGVGEQFF; CDR3nt: TGCGCCAGCAGCCAAGTCCAGCTAGCGGGAGTGGGGGAGCAGTTCTTC
v_gene: TRBV5-1; len: 13; abundance: .; j_gene: TRBJ2-5; d_gene: .; CDR3aa: CASSLDNQETQYF; CDR3nt: TGCGCCAGCAGCTTGGACAACCAAGAGACCCAGTACTTC
v_gene: TRBV6-1; len: 17; abundance: .; j_gene: TRBJ2-2; d_gene: .; CDR3aa: CASSDGTGSTNTGELFF; CDR3nt: TGTGCCAGCAGTGATGGTACGGGGAGCACCAACACCGGGGAGCTGTTTTTT
v_gene: TRBV19; len: 14; abundance: .; j_gene: TRBJ2-1; d_gene: TRBD2; CDR3aa: CASTRGRATNEQFF; CDR3nt: TGTGCCAGTACACGCGGGAGGGCCACCAATGAGCAGTTCTTC
v_gene: TRBV4-2; len: 16; abundance: .; j_gene: TRBJ2-1; d_gene: TRBD2; CDR3aa: CASSRELAGEINEQFF; CDR3nt: TGTGCCAGCAGCCGAGAACTAGCGGGAGAAATCAATGAGCAGTTCTTC
v_gene: TRBV5-4; len: 15; abundance: .; j_gene: TRBJ2-2; d_gene: .; CDR3aa: CASSSRTLGAGELFF; CDR3nt: TGTGCCAGCAGCTCCAGAACCCTAGGTGCCGGGGAGCTGTTTTTT
v_gene: TRBV18; len: 15; abundance: .; j_gene: TRBJ1-1; d_gene: .; CDR3aa: CASSPPNGANTEAFF; CDR3nt: TGTGCCAGCTCACCTCCCAACGGAGCGAACACTGAAGCTTTCTTT
v_gene: TRBV11-1; len: 14; abundance: .; j_gene: TRBJ2-1; d_gene: TRBD2; CDR3aa: CASSFAGGRNEQFF; CDR3nt: TGTGCCAGCAGCTTTGCGGGAGGGAGAAATGAGCAGTTCTTC
v_gene: TRBV5-1; len: 14; abundance: .; j_gene: TRBJ1-2; d_gene: TRBD1; CDR3aa: CASSLGQGDYGYTF; CDR3nt: TGCGCCAGCAGCTTAGGACAGGGGGACTATGGCTACACCTTC
v_gene: TRBV5-3; len: 16; abundance: .; j_gene: TRBJ2-6; d_gene: TRBD2; CDR3aa: CAAGLAGGIGANVLTF; CDR3nt: TGTGCCGCCGGACTAGCGGGAGGAATTGGGGCCAACGTCCTGACTTTC
v_gene: TRBV7-8; len: 14; abundance: .; j_gene: TRBJ1-1; d_gene: .; CDR3aa: CASSFGQKNTEAFF; CDR3nt: TGTGCCAGCAGCTTCGGACAGAAGAACACTGAAGCTTTCTTT
v_gene: TRBV6-1; len: 15; abundance: .; j_gene: TRBJ2-5; d_gene: .; CDR3aa: CASSEALQGQETQYF; CDR3nt: TGTGCCAGCAGTGAGGCCCTACAGGGTCAAGAGACCCAGTACTTC
v_gene: TRBV6-6; len: 13; abundance: .; j_gene: TRBJ2-5; d_gene: TRBD1; CDR3aa: CASRPTGSETQYF; CDR3nt: TGTGCCAGCAGACCGACAGGGTCGGAGACCCAGTACTTC
v_gene: TRBV5-1; len: 13; abundance: .; j_gene: TRBJ2-6; d_gene: .; CDR3aa: CASSPSGANVLTF; CDR3nt: TGCGCCAGCAGCCCTTCGGGGGCCAACGTCCTGACTTTC
v_gene: TRBV6-4; len: 16; abundance: .; j_gene: TRBJ2-1; d_gene: TRBD2; CDR3aa: CASSRGGLAGPNEQFF; CDR3nt: TGTGCCAGCAGTCGGGGGGGACTAGCGGGTCCCAATGAGCAGTTCTTC
v_gene: TRBV6-1; len: 13; abundance: .; j_gene: TRBJ1-2; d_gene: .; CDR3aa: CASSVQGWSGYTF; CDR3nt: TGTGCCAGCAGTGTTCAGGGGTGGTCTGGCTACACCTTC
v_gene: TRBV28; len: 12; abundance: .; j_gene: TRBJ1-3; d_gene: .; CDR3aa: CASSFRLNTIYF; CDR3nt: TGTGCCAGCAGTTTTCGTCTGAACACCATATATTTT
v_gene: TRBV7-9; len: 16; abundance: .; j_gene: TRBJ2-7; d_gene: TRBD2; CDR3aa: CASSPPVPGGSYEQYF; CDR3nt: TGTGCCAGCAGCCCGCCGGTTCCGGGGGGGAGTTACGAGCAGTACTTC
v_gene: TRBV5-1; len: 16; abundance: .; j_gene: TRBJ2-3; d_gene: TRBD2; CDR3aa: CASSLGARERGDTQYF; CDR3nt: TGCGCCAGCAGCTTGGGCGCTCGGGAGCGGGGAGATACGCAGTATTTT
v_gene: TRBV30; len: 15; abundance: .; j_gene: TRBJ1-1; d_gene: .; CDR3aa: CACGGGRLRNTEAFF; CDR3nt: TGTGCCTGCGGGGGAGGGCGACTTAGGAACACTGAAGCTTTCTTT
v_gene: TRBV19; len: 16; abundance: .; j_gene: TRBJ2-1; d_gene: TRBD1; CDR3aa: CASSIDGTGVYNEQFF; CDR3nt: TGTGCCAGTAGTATAGATGGGACAGGGGTCTACAATGAGCAGTTCTTC
v_gene: TRBV5-8; len: 15; abundance: .; j_gene: TRBJ2-7; d_gene: TRBD2; CDR3aa: CASSSGTSSTYEQYF; CDR3nt: TGTGCCAGCAGCTCCGGGACTAGCAGTACCTACGAGCAGTACTTC
v_gene: TRBV7-3; len: 15; abundance: .; j_gene: TRBJ2-5; d_gene: TRBD1; CDR3aa: CASSDRGTGQETQYF; CDR3nt: TGTGCCAGCAGCGACCGGGGGACAGGACAAGAGACCCAGTACTTC
v_gene: TRBV9; len: 13; abundance: .; j_gene: TRBJ1-1; d_gene: TRBD1; CDR3aa: CASSSRTGDTAFF; CDR3nt: TGTGCCAGCAGCTCAAGGACAGGCGATACGGCTTTCTTT
v_gene: TRBV15; len: 13; abundance: .; j_gene: TRBJ2-6; d_gene: .; CDR3aa: CATSRVPSNVLTF; CDR3nt: TGTGCCACCAGCAGAGTCCCCTCCAACGTCCTGACTTTC
v_gene: TRBV6-6; len: 14; abundance: .; j_gene: TRBJ2-1; d_gene: .; CDR3aa: CASSAGGSYNEQFF; CDR3nt: TGTGCCAGCAGTGCCGGGGGCTCCTACAATGAGCAGTTCTTC
v_gene: TRBV6-5; len: 13; abundance: .; j_gene: TRBJ2-5; d_gene: TRBD2; CDR3aa: CASWGAGIETQYF; CDR3nt: TGTGCCAGCTGGGGAGCGGGGATTGAGACCCAGTACTTC
v_gene: TRBV6-4; len: 14; abundance: medium-sized; j_gene: TRBJ2-3; d_gene: .; CDR3aa: CASSDRQGADTQYF; CDR3nt: TGTGCCAGCAGTGACCGGCAGGGCGCAGATACGCAGTATTTT
v_gene: TRBV29-1; len: 17; abundance: .; j_gene: TRBJ2-1; d_gene: TRBD2; CDR3aa: CSAEGLAGVGAYNEQFF; CDR3nt: TGCAGCGCCGAGGGACTAGCGGGAGTAGGGGCTTACAATGAGCAGTTCTTC
v_gene: TRBV28; len: 15; abundance: .; j_gene: TRBJ1-5; d_gene: TRBD1; CDR3aa: CASSFYRGRNQPQHF; CDR3nt: TGTGCCAGCAGTTTCTACAGGGGTCGGAATCAGCCCCAGCATTTT
v_gene: TRBV7-6; len: 14; abundance: .; j_gene: TRBJ2-7; d_gene: .; CDR3aa: CASSPLEGTGEQYF; CDR3nt: TGTGCCAGCAGCCCCCTGGAAGGGACTGGTGAGCAGTACTTC
v_gene: TRBV7-9; len: 16; abundance: .; j_gene: TRBJ2-5; d_gene: TRBD2; CDR3aa: CASSRRGTSGTREQYF; CDR3nt: TGTGCCAGCAGCCGTAGAGGGACTAGCGGGACGCGAGAGCAGTACTTC
v_gene: TRBV28; len: 19; abundance: .; j_gene: TRBJ1-2; d_gene: .; CDR3aa: CASSFGAGALANRNYGYTF; CDR3nt: TGTGCCAGCAGTTTCGGGGCGGGGGCATTGGCCAACCGTAACTATGGCTACACCTTC
v_gene: TRBV19; len: 11; abundance: .; j_gene: TRBJ1-2; d_gene: .; CDR3aa: CASSILDGYTF; CDR3nt: TGTGCCAGTAGTATTCTAGACGGCTACACCTTC
v_gene: TRBV9; len: 17; abundance: .; j_gene: TRBJ2-1; d_gene: .; CDR3aa: CASSVEGNPSSYNEQFF; CDR3nt: TGTGCCAGCAGCGTAGAAGGTAACCCTAGCTCCTACAATGAGCAGTTCTTC
v_gene: TRBV29-1; len: 13; abundance: .; j_gene: TRBJ2-5; d_gene: TRBD2; CDR3aa: CSVGSGNQETQYF; CDR3nt: TGCAGCGTTGGAAGCGGGAACCAAGAGACCCAGTACTTC
v_gene: TRBV19; len: 14; abundance: .; j_gene: TRBJ1-1; d_gene: TRBD1; CDR3aa: CASSIVTGDTEAFF; CDR3nt: TGTGCCAGTAGTATAGTGACAGGGGACACTGAAGCTTTCTTT
v_gene: TRBV5-1; len: 16; abundance: .; j_gene: TRBJ1-1; d_gene: TRBD1; CDR3aa: CASSSGTGTLNTEAFF; CDR3nt: TGCGCCAGCAGCTCCGGGACAGGGACTTTGAACACTGAAGCTTTCTTT
v_gene: TRBV11-3; len: 13; abundance: .; j_gene: TRBJ2-1; d_gene: TRBD1; CDR3aa: CASSLERQGELFF; CDR3nt: TGTGCCAGCAGCTTAGAGAGACAGGGCGAGCTGTTCTTC
v_gene: TRBV19; len: 18; abundance: .; j_gene: TRBJ2-7; d_gene: TRBD1; CDR3aa: CASSIRPGTGFVSYEQYF; CDR3nt: TGTGCCAGTAGCATTCGTCCCGGGACAGGGTTCGTCTCCTACGAGCAGTACTTC
v_gene: TRBV11-2; len: 17; abundance: .; j_gene: TRBJ1-2; d_gene: .; CDR3aa: CASSLVGGSISTGGYTF; CDR3nt: TGTGCCAGCAGCTTAGTCGGGGGTTCTATTTCCACGGGTGGCTACACCTTC
v_gene: TRBV6-6; len: 11; abundance: .; j_gene: TRBJ1-1; d_gene: .; CDR3aa: CASSYGSEAFF; CDR3nt: TGTGCCAGCAGTTACGGCTCTGAAGCTTTCTTT
v_gene: TRBV9; len: 14; abundance: .; j_gene: TRBJ1-2; d_gene: .; CDR3aa: CASSVEEVSYGYTF; CDR3nt: TGTGCCAGCAGCGTAGAGGAGGTGAGCTATGGCTACACCTTC
v_gene: TRBV5-1; len: 15; abundance: .; j_gene: TRBJ1-2; d_gene: TRBD1; CDR3aa: CASSLGGGARYGYTF; CDR3nt: TGCGCCAGCAGCTTGGGAGGGGGCGCGAGGTATGGCTACACCTTC
v_gene: TRBV5-6; len: 15; abundance: .; j_gene: TRBJ2-7; d_gene: TRBD2; CDR3aa: CASSLAGGTLSEQYF; CDR3nt: TGTGCCAGCAGCTTGGCCGGGGGGACCCTCTCCGAGCAGTACTTC
v_gene: TRBV9; len: 12; abundance: .; j_gene: TRBJ2-3; d_gene: .; CDR3aa: CASSQDSDTQYF; CDR3nt: TGTGCCAGCAGCCAGGACTCAGATACGCAGTATTTT
v_gene: TRBV6-5; len: 16; abundance: .; j_gene: TRBJ2-6; d_gene: .; CDR3aa: CASSYSEASGANVLTF; CDR3nt: TGTGCCAGCAGTTACTCGGAGGCTTCTGGGGCCAACGTCCTGACTTTC
v_gene: TRBV5-1; len: 15; abundance: .; j_gene: TRBJ1-1; d_gene: TRBD1; CDR3aa: CASSSSTGVSTEAFF; CDR3nt: TGCGCCAGCAGCTCCTCGACAGGGGTGAGCACTGAAGCTTTCTTT
v_gene: TRBV6-6; len: 15; abundance: .; j_gene: TRBJ2-7; d_gene: .; CDR3aa: CASSYSIELLGEQYF; CDR3nt: TGTGCCAGCAGTTACTCGATCGAGTTACTCGGCGAGCAGTACTTC
v_gene: TRBV7-2; len: 13; abundance: .; j_gene: TRBJ2-5; d_gene: TRBD2; CDR3aa: CASGRESRETQYF; CDR3nt: TGTGCCAGCGGGCGGGAGAGCAGAGAGACCCAGTACTTC
v_gene: TRBV10-2; len: 11; abundance: .; j_gene: TRBJ1-2; d_gene: .; CDR3aa: CASTAGEGYTF; CDR3nt: TGCGCCAGCACTGCAGGCGAGGGCTACACCTTC
v_gene: TRBV28; len: 13; abundance: .; j_gene: TRBJ1-2; d_gene: TRBD1; CDR3aa: CASTGRTGGGYTF; CDR3nt: TGTGCCAGCACCGGGCGGACAGGAGGAGGCTACACCTTC
v_gene: TRBV4-1; len: 20; abundance: .; j_gene: TRBJ1-4; d_gene: TRBD1; CDR3aa: CASSSLPRTGRGFDGEKLFF; CDR3nt: TGCGCCAGCAGCTCCCTACCTCGGACAGGGCGGGGGTTTGATGGGGAAAAACTGTTTTTT
v_gene: TRBV28; len: 13; abundance: .; j_gene: TRBJ2-7; d_gene: .; CDR3aa: CASTRLAPPEQYF; CDR3nt: TGTGCCAGCACCCGGTTAGCCCCCCCGGAGCAGTACTTC